These 4 T cell receptor beta chains were all obtained from the same sample, sequenced in a study of blood T cell repertoires in COVID-19. Some clones are missing from TCRdb's copy, which holds only in-frame ones; the method was immunoSEQ multiplex PCR. The sample has about 160,000 clones, roughly 82% seen once; the top ten hold about 7.7%. The sequenced sample was peripheral blood. Source of these receptors: a woman between 40 and 50 years old with COVID-19, enrolled during active disease.

The gene calls are TRBV10-1 and TRBJ2-2; unclear D gene. CDR1 is WNHNN, CDR2 SYGVQD, per germline (reference sequence). Deletions cut 0 bases from V and 7 bases from J, with 9 bases between. This CDR3 is 14 amino acids long. The DNA for the CDR3 is TGCGCCAGCAGTGAGTCGAGTCTTCTCGGGGAGCTGTTTTTT. Its translation is CASSESSLLGELFF.

V usage is TRBV10-2 and J usage is TRBJ2-3; 10 bases align to TRBD2. V lost 11 bases to trimming and J lost 0 bases; unmatched junction nucleotides: 14. The CDR3 loop spans 17 amino acids. The V gene's germline CDR1 is WSHSY and CDR2 SAAADI. This chain's CDR3 is CAGGGASGSLSTDTQYF. The CDR3 DNA reads as TGCGCCGGGGGCGGGGCTAGCGGGAGCCTCAGCACAGATACGCAGTATTTT.

This rearrangement joins TRBV12-3 or TRBV12-4 to TRBJ1-1; 7 bases match TRBD1. The CDR3 length is 12 residues. V lost 2 bases and J lost 11; bases outside the gene matches: 5. CDR3 region: CASSLSGGWAFF. CDR3 in DNA: TGTGCCAGCAGTTTATCAGGGGGTTGGGCTTTCTTT.

This chain connects TRBV27 to TRBJ1-6; 9 bases align to TRBD1. J was trimmed by 9 bases and V by 3 bases; bases with no gene match: 12. The CDR3 sequence is 17 residues long. The V gene's germline CDR1 is MNHEY and CDR2 SMNVEV (reference sequence). The CDR3: CASSLTTGTGIVSPLHF. The CDR3 region has the DNA TGTGCCAGCAGTTTGACTACTGGGACAGGGATCGTTTCACCCCTCCACTTT.